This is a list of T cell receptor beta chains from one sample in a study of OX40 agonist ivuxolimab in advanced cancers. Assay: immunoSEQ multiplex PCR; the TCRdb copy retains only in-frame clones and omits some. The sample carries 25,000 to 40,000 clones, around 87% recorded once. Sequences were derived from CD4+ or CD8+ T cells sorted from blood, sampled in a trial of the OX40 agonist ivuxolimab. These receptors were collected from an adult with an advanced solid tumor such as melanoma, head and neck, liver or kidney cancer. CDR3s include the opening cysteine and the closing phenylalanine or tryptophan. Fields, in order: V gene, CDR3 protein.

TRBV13	CASSATGVGYTF
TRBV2	CASSETPGTRGETQYF
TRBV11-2	CASSLDGSGTDTQYF
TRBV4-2	CASSQAGNQPQHF
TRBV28	CASSLGQGWATDTQYF
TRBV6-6	CASSSFPAGNEQYF
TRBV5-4	CASSLASSGSFFF
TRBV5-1	CASSLWGYEQYF
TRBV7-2	CASSLYGGQGNWNEQFF
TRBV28	CASSPHLVGSYEQYF
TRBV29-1	CSVEVSSYEQYF
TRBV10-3	CAIRLDRYYEQYF
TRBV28	CASSPGTTPLAEQYF
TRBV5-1	CASSGTSSAGEQYF
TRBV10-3	CAIRPGLAGDEQFF
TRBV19	CASSTRRPNSYNEQFF
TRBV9	CASSEAGEWMNTEAFF
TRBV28	CASRPTTGGGNQPQHF
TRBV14	CASSPGPSPSPDTQYF